What follows are 22 T cell receptor beta chains derived from one specimen sequenced in a study of control samples from healthy donors and cancer patients. Sequencing used immunoSEQ multiplex PCR; TCRdb keeps in-frame clones, though not all of them. In the table there are roughly 130,000 clones, roughly 90% of which are singletons. Source material: blood. Receptors originate from a man aged 30 to 39 in good health.

V is TRBV2 and J is TRBJ2-1; perhaps TRBD2 as D (5 bases). The V end lost 8 bases, the J end lost 4 bases, and 15 bases lay between the germline ends. CDR3 length: 14 amino acids. Germline V lookup: CDR1 SNHLY, CDR2 FYNNEI. CDR3 coding DNA: TGTGCCAGCGCCGCCGGGGTGGGATACAATGAGCAGTTCTTC. It encodes CASAAGVGYNEQFF.

Only a few counts were recorded for this clone. The chain uses TRBV4-1 and TRBJ2-1, with D perhaps TRBD1 or TRBD2 (6 bases each). Germline CDR1 MGHRA, CDR2 YSYEKL. Between the trimmed V and J ends, which lost 1 base and 6 bases, there was a span of 16 bases. This CDR3 is 16 amino acids long. DNA for the CDR3: TGCGCCAGCAGCCAAGTCAGACTAGGGGGGCTCAATGAGCAGTTCTTC. This gives the protein CASSQVRLGGLNEQFF.

The V call is TRBV14, the J call TRBJ1-3; D unclear. Per germline, CDR1 SGHDN and CDR2 FVKESK. This CDR3 has 13 residues. V was pared by 6 bases and J by 2 bases, with 8 bases between. The CDR3 DNA is TGTGCCAGCAGGGAGGGAGCTGGAAACACCATATATTTT. Translated, it gives CASREGAGNTIYF.

This rearrangement joins TRBV19 to TRBJ1-1; 8 bases map to TRBD1. The V and J ends lost 9 bases and 10 bases, in that order; junction bases with no gene match: 16. CDR1 is LNHDA and CDR2 is SQIVND in the germline V gene (reference sequence). The CDR3 covers 14 residues. CDR3 residues: CASIRGRGSYRAFF. Here the CDR3 DNA reads TGTGCCAGCATCAGGGGGCGCGGCAGCTACCGAGCTTTCTTT.

The rearrangement links TRBV4-1 to TRBJ2-2; D not resolved. Germline values: CDR1 MGHRA, CDR2 YSYEKL. The CDR3 loop spans 13 amino acids. Trimming stripped 6 bases from V and 5 bases from J, with 10 bases between. CDR3 bases: TGCGCCAGCAGACAGTCAGCGACCGGGGAGCTGTTTTTT. This codes for CASRQSATGELFF.

The J gene is TRBJ1-5, the V gene TRBV10-2, with D possibly TRBD1 on 5 matching bases. The CDR3 is made up of 13 amino acids. Germline V lookup: CDR1 WSHSY, CDR2 SAAADI. V was cut by 7 bases and J by 4 bases, with 11 bases left in between. The CDR3 DNA sequence: TGCGCCAGCAATCCGACAGATAATCAGCCCCAGCATTTT. Residues: CASNPTDNQPQHF.

The chain has TRBV28 and TRBJ1-1; no reliable D call. The V gene lost 2 bases and the J gene lost 2 bases, with 9 bases spanning the gap. CDR3 length: 14 amino acids. CDR1 is MDHEN, CDR2 SYDVKM, per germline. The DNA of the CDR3 is TGTGCCAGCAGTTTACTGGTCTCAAACACTGAAGCTTTCTTT. It specifies CASSLLVSNTEAFF.

This clone was seen a few times. The V and J genes are TRBV7-2 and TRBJ1-1; 10 nucleotides align to TRBD1. Germline V lookup: CDR1 SGHTA, CDR2 FQGNSA. This CDR3 is built from 19 residues. J was trimmed by 6 bases and V by 5 bases; bases with no gene match: 21. This CDR3 reads CASSPGTGVMVFRYAEAFF. CDR3 nucleotides: TGTGCCAGCAGCCCGGGGACAGGGGTTATGGTTTTTCGATACGCTGAAGCTTTCTTT.

The chain is built from TRBV7-9 and TRBJ2-7; no reliable D call. The CDR3 covers 14 residues. From germline, CDR1 is SEHNR and CDR2 FQNEAQ (reference sequence). Between the trimmed V and J ends, which lost 2 bases and 1 base, there was a span of 9 bases. This CDR3 reads CASSLNQESYEQYF. The CDR3 nucleotides read TGTGCCAGCAGCTTAAACCAGGAGTCCTACGAGCAGTACTTC.

CDR3 nucleotides: TGTGCCAGCAGTCCAAAGTTCCCCGGGACTAGCGGGAGTCTCACCTACGAGCAGTACTTC. Encoded protein: CASSPKFPGTSGSLTYEQYF. The chain couples TRBV27 to TRBJ2-7; TRBD2 matches 14 bases. The CDR3 covers 20 residues. V dropped 5 bases and J dropped 2; count of bases not matched to a gene: 17. The V gene's germline CDR1 is MNHEY and CDR2 SMNVEV (reference sequence).

V is TRBV6-5 and J is TRBJ2-5; D may be TRBD1 or TRBD2 (5 bases each). Germline V gives CDR1 MNHEY, CDR2 SVGAGI. CDR3 size: 13 residues. Trimming stripped 2 bases from V and 5 bases from J, with 9 bases between. CDR3 coding DNA: TGTGCCAGCAGTTACCAGGGACGGGAGACCCAGTACTTC. It encodes CASSYQGRETQYF.

This chain links TRBV29-1 with TRBJ1-2, with D uncertain. Germline lookup yields CDR1 SQVTM and CDR2 ANQGSEA. The CDR3 contains 13 residues. V lost 7 bases, J lost 7 bases, and 19 bases lay in between. The DNA for the CDR3 is TGCAGCGCAGGACGGAAGGTCGACTGTGGCTACACCTTC. It specifies CSAGRKVDCGYTF.

This sequence joins TRBV28 and TRBJ1-2; 9 bases match TRBD1. This CDR3 has 14 amino acids. Germline CDR1 is MDHEN and CDR2 is SYDVKM. Trimming cost V 6 bases and J 6 bases; bases outside gene matches: 8. DNA for the CDR3: TGTGCCAGCAGACGACAGGGGGGGGTGGATGGCTACACCTTC. This translates into CASRRQGGVDGYTF.

This clone was observed a handful of times. V is TRBV20-1 and J is TRBJ2-1; D not certain. V gave up 4 bases and J gave up 9 bases, with 10 bases separating them. CDR3 length equals 11 residues. Germline values: CDR1 DFQATT, CDR2 SNEGSKA (reference sequence). CDR3 DNA: TGCAGTGCTATAGACGAAGGTGAGCAGTTCTTC. Translating gives CSAIDEGEQFF.

The genes are TRBV13 and TRBJ2-3; 13 bases align to TRBD2. J gave up 4 bases and V 2 bases, and 6 bases lay outside the gene matches. CDR3 length: 17 amino acids. The V gene's germline CDR1 is PRHDT and CDR2 FYEKMQ (reference sequence). The CDR3, as DNA: TGTGCCAGCAGCTTACGGACTAGCGGGAGAGTTTCAGATACGCAGTATTTT. The encoded protein is CASSLRTSGRVSDTQYF.

The gene calls are TRBV12-5 and TRBJ2-7; unclear D gene. CDR1 LGHNT and CDR2 FRNRAP come from the germline V gene. V was clipped by 4 bases and J by 0 bases, with 16 bases between them. The CDR3 spans 16 residues. CDR3 residues: CASGSTTPSSSYEQYF. CDR3 DNA sequence: TGTGCTAGTGGTTCCACGACCCCCTCTAGCTCCTACGAGCAGTACTTC.

The rearrangement links TRBV29-1 to TRBJ1-2, with D maybe TRBD1 (5 bases). The V and J ends lost 8 bases and 8 bases respectively, with 15 bases between them. The germline gives CDR1 SQVTM, CDR2 ANQGSEA. CDR3 length equals 11 residues. The DNA for the CDR3 is TGCAGCCAACTGGGGGGGGACGGCTACACCTTC. This gives the protein CSQLGGDGYTF.

The chain uses TRBV19 and TRBJ2-1, with a weak D call TRBD2 (6 bases). V was shortened by 8 bases and J by 6 bases, with 8 bases between the two germline ends. CDR3 length: 11 amino acids. The germline V gene encodes CDR1 LNHDA and CDR2 SQIVND (reference sequence). DNA for the CDR3: TGTGCCAGTCGACTAGGCAATGAGCAGTTCTTC. This sequence encodes CASRLGNEQFF.

J is TRBJ1-1 and V is TRBV3-1 (or the pseudogene TRBV3-2); TRBD1 agrees at 8 bases. The V segment lost 4 bases and the J segment 1 base; nucleotides outside the gene matches: 2. Germline CDR1 and CDR2: LGHDT and YNNKEL (reference sequence). This CDR3 region has 14 residues. CDR3: CASSLGQGNTEAFF. The CDR3 DNA is TGTGCCAGCAGCCTAGGACAGGGGAACACTGAAGCTTTCTTT.

J is TRBJ2-7 and V is TRBV6-4, with 8 positions matching TRBD1. This CDR3 region has 15 residues. Trimming cost V 3 bases and J 4 bases; bases outside gene matches: 8. CDR1 and CDR2 (germline): MRHNA, SNTAGT. The chain's CDR3 is CASSEEGTGIYEQYF. In nucleotides, the CDR3 is TGTGCCAGCAGTGAGGAAGGGACAGGTATTTACGAGCAGTACTTC.

This clone was seen a few times. J is TRBJ2-1 and V is TRBV10-3, with D unresolved. The CDR3 has 15 amino acids. Germline V gene lookup returns CDR1 ENHRY and CDR2 SYGVKD. The ends were cut back, 4 bases at V and 3 bases at J, with 13 bases in the middle. The CDR3: CAISVSLPNYNEQFF. The DNA for the CDR3 is TGTGCCATCAGTGTCTCGCTACCCAACTACAATGAGCAGTTCTTC.

The chain couples TRBV7-3 to TRBJ1-1; no definite D call. Germline V gene data show CDR1 as SGHTA and CDR2 as FQGTGA. The V end was cut by 1 base, the J end by 4 bases, with 13 bases between. The CDR3 covers 15 residues. Here the CDR3 reads CASSLISGVGTEAFF. The CDR3 bases are TGTGCCAGCAGCTTAATAAGCGGGGTGGGCACTGAAGCTTTCTTT.